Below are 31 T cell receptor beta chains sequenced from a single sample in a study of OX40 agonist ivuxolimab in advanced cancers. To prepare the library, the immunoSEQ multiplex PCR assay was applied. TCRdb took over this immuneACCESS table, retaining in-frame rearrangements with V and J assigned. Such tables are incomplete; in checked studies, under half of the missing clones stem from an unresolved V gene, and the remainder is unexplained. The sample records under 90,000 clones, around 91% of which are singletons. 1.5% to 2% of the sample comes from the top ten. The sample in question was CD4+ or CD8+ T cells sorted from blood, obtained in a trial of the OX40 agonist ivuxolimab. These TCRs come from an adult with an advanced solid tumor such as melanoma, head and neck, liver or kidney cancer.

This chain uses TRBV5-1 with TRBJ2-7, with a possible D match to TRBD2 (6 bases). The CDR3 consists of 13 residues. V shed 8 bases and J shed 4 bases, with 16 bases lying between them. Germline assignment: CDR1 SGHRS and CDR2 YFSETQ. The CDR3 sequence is CASQEGPAYEQYF. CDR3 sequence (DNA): TGCGCCAGTCAGGAGGGGCCAGCATACGAGCAGTACTTC.

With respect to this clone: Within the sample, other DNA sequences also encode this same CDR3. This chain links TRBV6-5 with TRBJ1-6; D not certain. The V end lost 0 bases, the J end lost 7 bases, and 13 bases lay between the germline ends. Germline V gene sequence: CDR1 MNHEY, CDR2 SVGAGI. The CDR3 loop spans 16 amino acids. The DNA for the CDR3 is TGTGCCAGCAGTTACTCGGGCTTGTCAGAGAATTCACCCCTCCACTTT. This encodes CASSYSGLSENSPLHF.

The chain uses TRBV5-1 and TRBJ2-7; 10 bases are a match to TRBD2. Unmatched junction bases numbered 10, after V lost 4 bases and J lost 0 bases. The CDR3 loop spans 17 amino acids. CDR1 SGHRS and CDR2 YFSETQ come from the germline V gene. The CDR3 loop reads CASSRIWGTSDSYEQYF. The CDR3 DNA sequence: TGCGCCAGCAGCAGGATCTGGGGGACTAGCGACTCCTACGAGCAGTACTTC.

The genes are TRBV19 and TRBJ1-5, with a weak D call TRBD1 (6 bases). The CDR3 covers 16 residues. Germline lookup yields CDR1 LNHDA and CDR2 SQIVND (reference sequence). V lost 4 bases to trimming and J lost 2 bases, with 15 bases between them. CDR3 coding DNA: TGTGCCAGTAGTACGTATCACAGGGTTGGCAATCAGCCCCAGCATTTT. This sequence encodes CASSTYHRVGNQPQHF. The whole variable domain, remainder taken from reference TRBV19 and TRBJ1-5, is DGGITQSPKYLFRKEGQNVTLSCEQNLNHDAMYWYRQDPGQGLRLIYYSQIVNDFQKGDIAEGYSVSREKKESFPLTVTSAQKNPTAFYLCASSTYHRVGNQPQHFGDGTRLSIL.

The chain's CDR3 is CASSQDSGLPREYEQYF. The CDR3 DNA follows: TGTGCCAGCAGCCAAGATAGTGGACTACCGAGGGAGTACGAGCAGTACTTC. The chain joins TRBV4-2 to TRBJ2-7; D may be TRBD2 (6 bases). The CDR3 contains 17 residues. The V gene's germline CDR1 is LGHNA and CDR2 YNFKEQ. V dropped 0 bases and J dropped 4 bases, with 19 bases sitting between them.

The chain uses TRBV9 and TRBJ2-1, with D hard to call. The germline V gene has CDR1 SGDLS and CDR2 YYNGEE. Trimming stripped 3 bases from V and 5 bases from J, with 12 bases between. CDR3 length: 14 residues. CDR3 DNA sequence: TGTGCCAGCAGCGCTCAGACGATAAACAATGAGCAGTTCTTC. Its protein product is CASSAQTINNEQFF.

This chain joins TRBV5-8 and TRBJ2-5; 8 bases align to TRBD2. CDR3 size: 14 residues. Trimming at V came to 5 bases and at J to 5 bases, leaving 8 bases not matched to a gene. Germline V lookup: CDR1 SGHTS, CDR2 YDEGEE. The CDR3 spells CASRSGLVEETQYF. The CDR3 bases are TGTGCCAGCAGATCGGGACTAGTTGAGGAGACCCAGTACTTC.

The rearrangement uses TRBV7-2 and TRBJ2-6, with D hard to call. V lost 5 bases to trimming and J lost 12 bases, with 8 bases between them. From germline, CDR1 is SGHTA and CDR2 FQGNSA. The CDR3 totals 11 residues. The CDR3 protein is CASSHIPVLTF. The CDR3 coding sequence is TGTGCCAGCAGCCACATCCCCGTCCTGACTTTC.

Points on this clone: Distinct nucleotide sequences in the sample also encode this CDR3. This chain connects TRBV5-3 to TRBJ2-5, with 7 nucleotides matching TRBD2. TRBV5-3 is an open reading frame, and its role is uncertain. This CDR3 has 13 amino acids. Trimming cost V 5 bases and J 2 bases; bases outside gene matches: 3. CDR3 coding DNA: TGTGCCAGAAGGGGAGGGAGGCAAGAGACCCAGTACTTC. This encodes CARRGGRQETQYF.

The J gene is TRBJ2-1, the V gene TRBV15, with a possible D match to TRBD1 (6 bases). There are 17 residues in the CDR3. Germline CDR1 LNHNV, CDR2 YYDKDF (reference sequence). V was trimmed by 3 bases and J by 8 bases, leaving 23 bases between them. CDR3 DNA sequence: TGTGCCACCAGCAGTTTACAGGGAAGGCTGTTTCGCGATGAGCAGTTCTTC. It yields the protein CATSSLQGRLFRDEQFF.

The CDR3 spells CASTAGGGPSYNSPLHF. DNA for the CDR3: TGTGCCAGCACCGCCGGGGGGGGGCCCTCTTATAATTCACCCCTCCACTTT. The J gene is TRBJ1-6, the V gene TRBV28; a possible D gene is TRBD1 (6 bases). The CDR3 sequence is 17 residues long. V lost 7 bases and J 4 bases, leaving 20 bases between the germline ends. The germline CDR1 and CDR2 sequences are MDHEN and SYDVKM.

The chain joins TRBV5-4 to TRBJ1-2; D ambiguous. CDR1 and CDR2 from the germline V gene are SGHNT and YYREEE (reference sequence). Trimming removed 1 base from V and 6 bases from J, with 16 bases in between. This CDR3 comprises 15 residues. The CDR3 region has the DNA TGTGCCAGCAGCTTGTCGGCGGCTGGGCGGGATGGCTACACCTTC. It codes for CASSLSAAGRDGYTF.

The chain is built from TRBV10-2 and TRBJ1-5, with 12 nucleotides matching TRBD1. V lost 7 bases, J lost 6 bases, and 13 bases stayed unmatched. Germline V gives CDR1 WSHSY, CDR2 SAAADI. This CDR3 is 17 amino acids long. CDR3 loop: CASTDKAGTGGTQPQHF. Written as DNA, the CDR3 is TGCGCCAGCACCGACAAAGCCGGGACAGGGGGCACTCAGCCCCAGCATTTT.

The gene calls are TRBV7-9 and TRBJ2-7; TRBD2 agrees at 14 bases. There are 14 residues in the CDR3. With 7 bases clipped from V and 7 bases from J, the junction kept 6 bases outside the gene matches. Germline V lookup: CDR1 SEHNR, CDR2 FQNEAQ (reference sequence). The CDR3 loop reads CASNRLAGGNEQYF. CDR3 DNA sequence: TGTGCCAGCAACCGACTAGCGGGAGGGAATGAGCAGTACTTC.

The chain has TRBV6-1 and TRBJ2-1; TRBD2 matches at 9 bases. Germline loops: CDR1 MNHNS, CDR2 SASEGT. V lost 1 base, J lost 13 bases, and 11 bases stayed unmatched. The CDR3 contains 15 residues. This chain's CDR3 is CASSEEIAGGLGQFF. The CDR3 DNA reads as TGTGCCAGCAGTGAAGAGATCGCGGGAGGGCTAGGTCAGTTCTTC.

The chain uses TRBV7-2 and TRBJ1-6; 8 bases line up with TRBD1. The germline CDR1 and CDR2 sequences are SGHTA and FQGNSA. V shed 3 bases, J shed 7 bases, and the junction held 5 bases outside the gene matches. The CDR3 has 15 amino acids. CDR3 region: CASSFQPGGNSPLHF. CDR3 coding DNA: TGTGCCAGCAGCTTCCAGCCAGGGGGCAATTCACCCCTCCACTTT.

CDR3 nucleotide sequence: TGTGCCAGCAGCAGTAGCGGGACCTTAGGAGAGACCCAGTACTTC. Translated, it gives CASSSSGTLGETQYF. The V call is TRBV7-9, the J call TRBJ2-5; 8 positions match TRBD2. This CDR3 comprises 15 residues. In germline, CDR1 is SEHNR, CDR2 FQNEAQ (reference sequence). V was clipped by 5 bases and J by 4 bases; unmatched bases: 9.

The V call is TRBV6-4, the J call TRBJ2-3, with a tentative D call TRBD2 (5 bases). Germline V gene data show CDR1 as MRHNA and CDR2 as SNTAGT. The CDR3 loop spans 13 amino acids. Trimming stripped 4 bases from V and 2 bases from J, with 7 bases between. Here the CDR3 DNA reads TGTGCCAGCAGTGTGGACTCCACAGATACGCAGTATTTT. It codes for CASSVDSTDTQYF.

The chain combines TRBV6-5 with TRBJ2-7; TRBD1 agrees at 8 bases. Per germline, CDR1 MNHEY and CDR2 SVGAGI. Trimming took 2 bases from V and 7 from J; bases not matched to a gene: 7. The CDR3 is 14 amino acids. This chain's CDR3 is CASSYGQGLVEQYF. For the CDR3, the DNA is TGTGCCAGCAGTTACGGACAGGGCCTCGTTGAGCAGTACTTC.

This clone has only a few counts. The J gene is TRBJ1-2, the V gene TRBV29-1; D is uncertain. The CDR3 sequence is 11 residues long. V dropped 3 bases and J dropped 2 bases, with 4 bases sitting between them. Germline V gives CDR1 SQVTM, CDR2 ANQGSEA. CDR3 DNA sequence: TGCAGCGTTGAGGGGAACTATGGCTACACCTTC. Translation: CSVEGNYGYTF.

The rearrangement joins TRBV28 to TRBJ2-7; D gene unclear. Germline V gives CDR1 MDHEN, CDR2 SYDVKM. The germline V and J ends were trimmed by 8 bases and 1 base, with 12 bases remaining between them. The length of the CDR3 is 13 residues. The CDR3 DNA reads TGTGCCAGCTCGAAGGTCCCATCCTACGAGCAGTACTTC. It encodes CASSKVPSYEQYF.

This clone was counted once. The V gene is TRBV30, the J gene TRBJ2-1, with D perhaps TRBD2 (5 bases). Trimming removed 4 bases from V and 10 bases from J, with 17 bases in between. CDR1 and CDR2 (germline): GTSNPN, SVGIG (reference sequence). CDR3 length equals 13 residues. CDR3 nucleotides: TGTGCCTGGACCTTGGGGTTTCGGGGAGAGCAGTTCTTC. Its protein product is CAWTLGFRGEQFF.

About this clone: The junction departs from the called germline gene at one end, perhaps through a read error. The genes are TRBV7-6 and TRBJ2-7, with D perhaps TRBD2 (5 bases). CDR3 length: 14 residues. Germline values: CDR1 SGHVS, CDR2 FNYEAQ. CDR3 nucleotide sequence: TGTGCCAGCAGCCCCGGAGGAGGAGCCTACGAGCAGCACTTC. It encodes CASSPGGGAYEQHF.

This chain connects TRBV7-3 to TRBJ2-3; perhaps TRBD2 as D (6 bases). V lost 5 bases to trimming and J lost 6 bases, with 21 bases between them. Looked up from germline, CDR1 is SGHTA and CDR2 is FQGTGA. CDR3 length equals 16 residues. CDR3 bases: TGTGCCAGCAGCCGTGGAGGGGCCGGGGCGTGGGATACGCAGTATTTT. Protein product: CASSRGGAGAWDTQYF.

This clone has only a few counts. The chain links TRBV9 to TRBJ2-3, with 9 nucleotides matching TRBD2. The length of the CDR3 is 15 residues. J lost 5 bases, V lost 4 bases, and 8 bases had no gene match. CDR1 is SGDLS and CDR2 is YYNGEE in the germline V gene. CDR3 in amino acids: CASSSGLALVDTQYF. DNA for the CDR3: TGTGCCAGCAGCTCGGGACTAGCTCTGGTAGATACGCAGTATTTT.

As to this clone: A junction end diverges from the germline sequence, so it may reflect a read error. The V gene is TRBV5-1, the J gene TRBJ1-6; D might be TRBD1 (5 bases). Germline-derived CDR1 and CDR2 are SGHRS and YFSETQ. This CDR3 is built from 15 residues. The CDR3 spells CASSLGQGSRSPLHF. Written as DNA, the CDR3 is TGCGCCAGCAGTTTGGGGCAGGGATCGAGATCACCCCTCCACTTT.

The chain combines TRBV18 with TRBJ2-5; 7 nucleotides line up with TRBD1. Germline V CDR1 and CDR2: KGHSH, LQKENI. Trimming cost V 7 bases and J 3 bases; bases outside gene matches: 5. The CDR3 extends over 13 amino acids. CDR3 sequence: CASLGQPEETQYF. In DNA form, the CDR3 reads TGTGCCAGCTTGGGACAGCCTGAAGAGACCCAGTACTTC.

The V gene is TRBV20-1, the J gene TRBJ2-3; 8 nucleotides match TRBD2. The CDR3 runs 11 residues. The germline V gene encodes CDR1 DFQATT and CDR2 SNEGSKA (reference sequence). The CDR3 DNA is TGCAGCGGGGGGGGCGGAGATACGCAGTATTTT. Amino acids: CSGGGGDTQYF.

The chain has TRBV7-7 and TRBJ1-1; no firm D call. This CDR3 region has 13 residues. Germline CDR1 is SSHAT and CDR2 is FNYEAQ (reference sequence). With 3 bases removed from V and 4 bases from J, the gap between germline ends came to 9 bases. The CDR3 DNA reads TGTGCCAGCAGCTTTCAGGAGGGCACTGAAGCTTTCTTT. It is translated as CASSFQEGTEAFF.

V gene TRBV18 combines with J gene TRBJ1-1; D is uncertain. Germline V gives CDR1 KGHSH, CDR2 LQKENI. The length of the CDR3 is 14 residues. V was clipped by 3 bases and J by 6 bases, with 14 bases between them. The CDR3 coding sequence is TGTGCCAGCTCACCGGCGGGGTTAGAGGCTGAAGCTTTCTTT. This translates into CASSPAGLEAEAFF.

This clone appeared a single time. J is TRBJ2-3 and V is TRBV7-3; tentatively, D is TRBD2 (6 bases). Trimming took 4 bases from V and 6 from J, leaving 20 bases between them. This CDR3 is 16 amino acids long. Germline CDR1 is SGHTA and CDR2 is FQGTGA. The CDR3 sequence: CASSSPVAGTRDTQYF. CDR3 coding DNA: TGTGCCAGCAGCTCTCCCGTGGCGGGGACCAGGGATACGCAGTATTTT.